This T cell receptor (beta chain) emerged from a study of blood T cell repertoires in COVID-19. The overall study: Whether acute or convalescent, the COVID-19 samples came from the United States, Italy and Spain.

Authors' data handling: Nucleated cell counts were estimated from reference gene primer amplification. Assay: immunoSEQ multiplex PCR; the TCRdb copy retains only in-frame clones and omits some. The V and J calls and clone size are taken from that table; D and trimming were inferred from the DNA. Found here are 400,000 to 450,000 clones, about 91% of them singletons; the top ten hold roughly 12%. After removal of 7 bases from V and 4 bases from J, the junction contained 6 bases not matched to a gene. CDR1 and CDR2 (germline): LGHNT, FRNRAP. This CDR3 region has 13 residues. The receptor was isolated from a woman between 50 and 59 years old with COVID-19, enrolled during active disease. Material for sequencing was peripheral blood. The chain employs TRBV12-5 and TRBJ1-2, with TRBD1 matching over 7 bases. CDR3 sequence (DNA): TGTGCTAGTGCCTCCCCAGGGGGCTATGGCTACACCTTC. It translates to CASASPGGYGYTF.